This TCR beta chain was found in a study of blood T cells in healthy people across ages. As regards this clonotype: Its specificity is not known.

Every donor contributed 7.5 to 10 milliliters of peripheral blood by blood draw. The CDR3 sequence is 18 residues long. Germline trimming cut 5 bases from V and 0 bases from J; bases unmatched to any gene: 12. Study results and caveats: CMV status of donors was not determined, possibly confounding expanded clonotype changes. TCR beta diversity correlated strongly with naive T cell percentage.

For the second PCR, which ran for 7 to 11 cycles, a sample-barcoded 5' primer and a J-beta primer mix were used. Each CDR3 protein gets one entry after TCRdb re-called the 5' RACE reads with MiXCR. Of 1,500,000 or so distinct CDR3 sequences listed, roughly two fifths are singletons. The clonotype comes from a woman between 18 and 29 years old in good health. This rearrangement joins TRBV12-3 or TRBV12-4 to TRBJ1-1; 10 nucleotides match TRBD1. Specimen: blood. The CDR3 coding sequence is TGTGCCAGCAGTCGTTTAATAGGGACAGGGGCTTTGAACACTGAAGCTTTCTTT. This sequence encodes CASSRLIGTGALNTEAFF.